This T cell receptor beta chain originates from a study of blood T cell repertoires in COVID-19. TCRdb's table, derived via immunoSEQ multiplex PCR, lists solely in-frame clones and lacks some. The sample carries some 670,000 clones, around 90% recorded once. This CDR3 region has 14 residues. The V gene's germline CDR1 is SGHAT and CDR2 FQNNGV. Trimming removed 0 bases from V and 3 bases from J, with 9 bases in between. The TCR was taken from a young woman with acute or convalescent COVID-19. The J gene is TRBJ2-7, the V gene TRBV11-2, with D perhaps TRBD1 (5 bases). Material for sequencing was peripheral blood. Here the CDR3 reads CASSLDRQHYEQYF. The CDR3 region has the DNA TGTGCCAGCAGCTTAGATCGACAGCACTACGAGCAGTACTTC.